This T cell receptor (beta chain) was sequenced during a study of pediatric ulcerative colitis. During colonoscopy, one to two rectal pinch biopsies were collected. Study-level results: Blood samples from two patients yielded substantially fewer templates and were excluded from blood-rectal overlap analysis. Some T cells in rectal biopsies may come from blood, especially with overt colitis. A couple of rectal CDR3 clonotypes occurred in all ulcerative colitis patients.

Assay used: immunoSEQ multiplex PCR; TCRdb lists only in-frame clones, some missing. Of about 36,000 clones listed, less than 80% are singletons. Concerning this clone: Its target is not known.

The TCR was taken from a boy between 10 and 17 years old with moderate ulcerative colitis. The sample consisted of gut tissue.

CDR3 protein: CASSLDRGRYEQYF. The CDR3 DNA follows: TGCGCCAGCAGCTTGGACCGGGGGAGGTACGAGCAGTACTTC. The chain employs TRBV5-1 and TRBJ2-7; D possibly corresponds to TRBD2 (6 bases). The CDR3 length is 14 residues. Germline V gives CDR1 SGHRS, CDR2 YFSETQ. V lost 0 bases and J lost 4, with 11 bases in between.